One T cell receptor (beta chain) is described in this entry. Its matching antigen is unknown. This specimen belongs to a study of T cells after posttransplantation cyclophosphamide. Whole-study findings and limits: Donor CD8+ memory clones often dominated recipient blood repertoires at later times.

Clones were read by immunoSEQ multiplex PCR, and TCRdb kept only the in-frame ones, dropping some. The table has over 8,000 clones, 70% to 90% seen once. Treatment was busulfan-fludarabine conditioning, a marrow graft, and cyclophosphamide on days +3 and +4. V lost 2 bases and J lost 0; bases outside the gene matches: 6. Germline assignment: CDR1 SGHNT and CDR2 YYREEE (reference sequence). CDR3 size: 16 residues. This sequence joins TRBV5-4 and TRBJ2-7, with 9 bases lining up with TRBD1. The sample was PBMCs, taken after allogeneic stem cell transplant with posttransplant cyclophosphamide. This TCR came from a female patient in her thirties or forties who received an allogeneic stem cell transplant from an unrelated donor, was CMV-positive, and had no GVHD. Some T cells may be transferred from the graft donor. The CDR3 DNA is TGTGCCAGCAGCTTACCGGGACAGGGCACCTCCTACGAGCAGTACTTC. Residues: CASSLPGQGTSYEQYF.